This T cell receptor beta chain emerged from a study of synovial regulatory T cells in juvenile arthritis. The overall study: A few patients were therapy-naive; six received methotrexate alone. Study-wide points: Inflammation-associated Treg cells in blood had less TCR diversity than the remaining blood Treg cells.

The repertoire was sequenced with immunoSEQ multiplex PCR; TCRdb's copy has only in-frame clones and lacks some. The table counts approximately 10,000 clones; 1.5% to 2% lies in the top ten. Details on this clone: Its antigen is undetermined.

iaTreg cells were HLA-DR+ Treg cells. Germline CDR1 LNHDA, CDR2 SQIVND (reference sequence). This CDR3 spans 12 amino acids. No coding sequence is recorded. The sequenced sample consisted of Treg cells from blood. Subset described: HLA-DR+ inflammation-associated blood Treg cells. The genes are TRBV19 and TRBJ2-7; the TRBD2 assignment by TCRdb is unverifiable without DNA. This sequence was found in a donor aged 2-35 years with juvenile idiopathic arthritis. CDR3 region: CASSIGGLEQYF.